Following are 31 T cell receptor beta chains from one sample sequenced in a study of blood T cell repertoires in COVID-19. TCRdb keeps only in-frame clones here, not all; method: immunoSEQ multiplex PCR. The profile shows a few hundred thousand clones, around 87% of them singletons. The sample consisted of peripheral blood. The receptors shown here come from a man aged 60-69 years with acute or convalescent COVID-19.

This chain connects TRBV5-1 to TRBJ2-7; TRBD2 matches 8 bases. Per germline, CDR1 SGHRS and CDR2 YFSETQ. The CDR3 sequence is 16 residues long. Trimming removed 0 bases from V and 3 bases from J; junction bases left unmatched: 8. The CDR3 loop is CASSLGGLVRIYEQYF. CDR3 DNA: TGCGCCAGCAGCTTGGGGGGACTAGTACGAATCTACGAGCAGTACTTC. Combining the CDR3 with reference TRBV5-1 and TRBJ2-7 gives the whole variable domain KAGVTQTPRYLIKTRGQQVTLSCSPISGHRSVSWYQQTPGQGLQFLFEYFSETQRNKGNFPGRFSGRQFSNSRSEMNVSTLELGDSALYLCASSLGGLVRIYEQYFGPGTRLTVT.

Within the sample, this clone is medium-sized (0.01 to 0.1%). The chain employs TRBV12-5 and TRBJ1-1; D not resolved. From germline, CDR1 is LGHNT and CDR2 FRNRAP. With 2 bases removed from V and 3 bases from J, the gap between germline ends came to 16 bases. The CDR3 spans 16 residues. The CDR3 sequence is CASGLFQMTGYTEAFF. The DNA for the CDR3 is TGTGCTAGTGGTTTGTTCCAGATGACGGGATACACTGAAGCTTTCTTT.

The chain carries TRBV29-1 and TRBJ1-1; TRBD1 matches at 9 bases. This CDR3 is built from 11 residues. Germline loops: CDR1 SQVTM, CDR2 ANQGSEA. The V segment lost 8 bases and the J segment 10 bases; nucleotides outside the gene matches: 8. This CDR3 is CSLTDRGGAFF. The DNA for the CDR3 is TGCAGCCTAACCGACAGGGGGGGAGCTTTCTTT.

The CDR3 spells CASSQDNVAGNGNTIYF. The DNA for the CDR3 is TGTGCCAGCAGCCAAGATAACGTAGCAGGGAATGGAAACACCATATATTTT. The chain is built from TRBV3-1 (or the pseudogene TRBV3-2) and TRBJ1-3; maybe TRBD1 (5 bases). The V gene lost 0 bases and the J gene lost 3 bases, with 15 bases spanning the gap. The CDR3 contains 17 residues. Per the germline V gene, CDR1 is LGHDT and CDR2 is YNNKEL (reference sequence).

The chain links TRBV10-1 to TRBJ1-5, with a tentative D call TRBD1 (5 bases). Trimming stripped 0 bases from V and 4 bases from J, with 13 bases between. CDR3 length: 16 amino acids. CDR1 is WNHNN, CDR2 SYGVQD, per germline (reference sequence). The CDR3 is CASSESGQGGNQPQHF. CDR3 in DNA: TGCGCCAGCAGTGAGTCTGGCCAGGGAGGGAATCAGCCCCAGCATTTT.

The chain has TRBV7-3 and TRBJ1-1, with D unclear. CDR1 and CDR2 (germline): SGHTA, FQGTGA. The CDR3 totals 14 residues. Trimming removed 4 bases at V and 4 bases at J, with 13 bases between. The CDR3 DNA reads as TGTGCCAGCAGCTCAGACATGGGTGGCACTGAAGCTTTCTTT. This gives the protein CASSSDMGGTEAFF.

The chain uses TRBV2 and TRBJ2-7; 8 nucleotides agree with TRBD2. CDR1 and CDR2 (germline): SNHLY, FYNNEI. With 4 bases clipped from V and 5 bases from J, the junction kept 10 bases outside the gene matches. The CDR3 totals 15 residues. CDR3 DNA: TGTGCCAGCAGTGGGGGTAGCGGGGTCCCCAACGAGCAGTACTTC. This gives the protein CASSGGSGVPNEQYF.

This rearrangement joins TRBV15 to TRBJ2-7; 8 bases fit TRBD1. This CDR3 has 13 amino acids. From germline, CDR1 is LNHNV and CDR2 YYDKDF (reference sequence). V trimming: 0 bases; J trimming: 7 bases; junction bases outside the gene matches: 2. The CDR3 spells CATSRDRTGEQYF. The CDR3, as DNA: TGTGCCACCAGCAGAGATCGGACAGGGGAGCAGTACTTC. Variable domain in full (rest from reference TRBV15 and TRBJ2-7): DAMVIQNPRYQVTQFGKPVTLSCSQTLNHNVMYWYQQKSSQAPKLLFHYYDKDFNNEADTPDNFQSRRPNTSFCFLDIRSPGLGDTAMYLCATSRDRTGEQYFGPGTRLTVT.

The chain couples TRBV5-6 to TRBJ1-6; 12 positions agree with TRBD1. With V trimmed by 3 bases and J by 9 bases, 7 bases remained unmatched. The CDR3 runs to 16 residues. Germline V gene sequence: CDR1 SGHDT, CDR2 YYEEEE. CDR3 amino acids: CASSSTGTGGASPLHF. The CDR3 DNA reads as TGTGCCAGCAGCTCGACCGGGACAGGGGGCGCTTCACCCCTCCACTTT.

The chain combines TRBV2 with TRBJ1-1; no reliable D call. Trimming removed 8 bases at V and 2 bases at J, with 15 bases between. Germline CDR1 reads SNHLY; CDR2 reads FYNNEI. This CDR3 region has 14 residues. The CDR3 spells CASLTGGRNTEAFF. As DNA, the CDR3 is TGTGCCAGCCTGACGGGCGGGAGAAACACTGAAGCTTTCTTT.

The gene calls are TRBV7-3 and TRBJ2-7; D is perhaps TRBD2 (7 bases). CDR1 is SGHTA and CDR2 is FQGTGA in the germline V gene. V lost 5 bases and J lost 5, with 16 bases in between. This CDR3 comprises 14 residues. The CDR3 coding sequence is TGTGCCAGCAGCCCCGTGGGGGGGCCCGACGAGCAGTACTTC. Translating gives CASSPVGGPDEQYF.

In its sample, this clone was seen once. The genes are TRBV10-3 and TRBJ1-2, with 7 bases identical to TRBD1. V trimming: 2 bases; J trimming: 3 bases; junction bases outside the gene matches: 0. The CDR3 consists of 13 residues. CDR1 ENHRY and CDR2 SYGVKD come from the germline V gene. The CDR3: CAISETGDYGYTF. The DNA of the CDR3 is TGTGCCATCAGTGAGACAGGGGACTATGGCTACACCTTC.

The chain recombines TRBV13 with TRBJ2-5; 7 nucleotides align to TRBD1. The CDR3 loop spans 15 amino acids. Germline assignment: CDR1 PRHDT and CDR2 FYEKMQ (reference sequence). The J segment lost 5 bases and the V segment lost 1 base, leaving 7 bases of the junction unmatched. The CDR3 region is CASSLVGRGLETQYF. The CDR3 DNA sequence: TGTGCCAGCAGCTTAGTCGGTAGGGGGCTGGAGACCCAGTACTTC.

The rearrangement links TRBV3-1 (or the pseudogene TRBV3-2) to TRBJ2-5; possibly TRBD1 for D (6 bases). Germline V gene data show CDR1 as LGHDT and CDR2 as YNNKEL (reference sequence). The CDR3 spans 13 residues. V was shortened by 2 bases and J by 2 bases, with 6 bases between the two germline ends. The CDR3 DNA follows: TGTGCCAGCAGCCAACAGGGGCAAGAGACCCAGTACTTC. It encodes CASSQQGQETQYF.

This CDR3 reads CASSTTGAGANVLTF. The CDR3 bases are TGTGCCAGCAGTACGACAGGGGCCGGGGCCAACGTCCTGACTTTC. The rearrangement joins TRBV6-1 to TRBJ2-6; 8 positions agree with TRBD1. CDR1 and CDR2 from the germline V gene are MNHNS and SASEGT. With 5 bases clipped from V and 4 bases from J, the junction kept 4 bases outside the gene matches. The CDR3 extends over 15 amino acids.

The rearrangement uses TRBV18 and TRBJ1-2; TRBD1 matches 7 bases. V lost 6 bases to trimming and J lost 6 bases; unmatched junction nucleotides: 13. Germline CDR1 reads KGHSH; CDR2 reads LQKENI. The CDR3 has 15 amino acids. Here the CDR3 DNA reads TGTGCCAGCTCTCCTTCAACAGGGGTGGCGGATGGCTACACCTTC. Translating it yields CASSPSTGVADGYTF.

V usage is TRBV2 and J usage is TRBJ1-4; TRBD1 agrees at 9 bases. J was trimmed by 7 bases and V by 2 bases; bases with no gene match: 2. The germline CDR1 and CDR2 sequences are SNHLY and FYNNEI. CDR3 size: 14 residues. CDR3 residues: CASSELDRGEKLFF. CDR3 in DNA: TGTGCCAGCAGTGAACTGGACAGGGGTGAAAAACTGTTTTTT.

V usage is TRBV28 and J usage is TRBJ1-2, with a tentative D call TRBD1 (6 bases). The CDR3 loop spans 14 amino acids. With 6 bases removed from V and 4 bases from J, the gap between germline ends came to 15 bases. Germline CDR1 reads MDHEN; CDR2 reads SYDVKM. CDR3 DNA: TGTGCCAGCAGGCAGGGGAACTCGGGCTATGGCTACACCTTC. This sequence encodes CASRQGNSGYGYTF.

This chain connects TRBV3-1 (or the pseudogene TRBV3-2) to TRBJ1-1, with D perhaps TRBD1 (5 bases). V was trimmed by 0 bases and J by 3 bases, leaving 14 bases between them. CDR1 is LGHDT, CDR2 YNNKEL, per germline (reference sequence). CDR3 length: 16 residues. CDR3: CASSQEAGGRDTEAFF. The CDR3 region has the DNA TGTGCCAGCAGCCAAGAAGCCGGGGGTCGGGACACTGAAGCTTTCTTT.

The CDR3 region has the DNA TGTGCCAGCAGTTACTCACCGGGACAGGGCTACGAGCAGTACTTC. It codes for CASSYSPGQGYEQYF. The rearrangement links TRBV6-6 to TRBJ2-7, with 9 positions matching TRBD1. The CDR3 has 15 residues. Looked up from germline, CDR1 is MNHNY and CDR2 is SVGAGI (reference sequence). Trimming at V came to 0 bases and at J to 3 bases, leaving 3 bases not matched to a gene.

This chain joins TRBV4-2 and TRBJ1-2, with 8 bases matching TRBD1. From germline, CDR1 is LGHNA and CDR2 YNFKEQ. The length of the CDR3 is 15 residues. The junction had 5 bases not matched to a gene; V was cut back by 0 bases and J by 5 bases. DNA for the CDR3: TGTGCCAGCAGCCAAGAAGGCAGGGGGCTTTATGGCTACACCTTC. Protein product: CASSQEGRGLYGYTF.

This chain links TRBV6-4 with TRBJ2-5, with TRBD2 identical over 10 bases. Unmatched junction bases numbered 10, after V lost 7 bases and J lost 5 bases. Germline-derived CDR1 and CDR2 are MRHNA and SNTAGT. The CDR3 runs to 15 residues. CDR3 amino acids: CASKPPSGGAETQYF. The CDR3 DNA reads as TGTGCCAGCAAACCCCCTAGCGGGGGTGCGGAGACCCAGTACTTC.

V is TRBV13 and J is TRBJ2-1, with D perhaps TRBD1 (6 bases). This CDR3 has 17 residues. The V gene's germline CDR1 is PRHDT and CDR2 FYEKMQ (reference sequence). Deletions cut 1 base from V and 2 bases from J, with 15 bases between. The CDR3 DNA sequence: TGTGCCAGCAGCTTAGCAGATTCGCAGGGGCCCTACAATGAGCAGTTCTTC. Translating gives CASSLADSQGPYNEQFF.

The chain uses TRBV28 and TRBJ1-1; TRBD1 is a possible D gene (6 bases). V was cut by 7 bases and J by 1 base, with 22 bases left in between. The germline CDR1 and CDR2 sequences are MDHEN and SYDVKM. The CDR3 is 17 residues long. CDR3 DNA: TGTGCCAGCACCCTGGGGGCTTGGGGGGGCAGGAACACTGAAGCTTTCTTT. This sequence encodes CASTLGAWGGRNTEAFF. Full variable domain (missing parts from reference TRBV28 and TRBJ1-1): DVKVTQSSRYLVKRTGEKVFLECVQDMDHENMFWYRQDPGLGLRLIYFSYDVKMKEKGDIPEGYSVSREKKERFSLILESASTNQTSMYLCASTLGAWGGRNTEAFFGQGTRLTVV.

The rearrangement uses TRBV28 and TRBJ1-2; unclear D gene. Germline loops: CDR1 MDHEN, CDR2 SYDVKM. Trimming left V 6 bases short and J 4 bases short, with 12 bases between. The CDR3 runs 13 residues. The CDR3 reads CASRREAVYGYTF. As DNA, the CDR3 is TGTGCCAGCAGGAGGGAGGCCGTCTATGGCTACACCTTC.

The chain recombines TRBV7-3 with TRBJ2-7; 14 nucleotides match TRBD2. CDR3 size: 16 residues. Trimming removed 5 bases from V and 0 bases from J; junction bases left unmatched: 3. Germline V gene data show CDR1 as SGHTA and CDR2 as FQGTGA. The DNA of the CDR3 is TGTGCCAGCAGCCCAGGACTAGCGGGGGGCTCCTACGAGCAGTACTTC. This gives the protein CASSPGLAGGSYEQYF.

CDR3 DNA sequence: TGTGCCAGCTCACAACAGGGTGAAGGAAGCTATGGCTACACCTTC. Translation: CASSQQGEGSYGYTF. The V gene is TRBV18, the J gene TRBJ1-2; the D gene is possibly TRBD1 (6 bases). Trimming pared 4 bases from V and 4 bases from J, leaving 16 bases between. Germline V CDR1 and CDR2: KGHSH, LQKENI. This CDR3 is 15 amino acids long.

The chain combines TRBV19 with TRBJ2-7; TRBD2 aligns across 15 bases. The germline gives CDR1 LNHDA, CDR2 SQIVND (reference sequence). The CDR3 spans 17 residues. The trim removed 7 bases at V and 2 bases at J, leaving 9 bases unmatched. The CDR3 region is CASTFRGLAGGTYEQYF. The CDR3 nucleotides are TGTGCCAGTACTTTCAGGGGACTAGCGGGAGGAACCTACGAGCAGTACTTC.

The chain recombines TRBV2 with TRBJ2-1; a weak D match, TRBD2 (5 bases). Trimming removed 8 bases from V and 5 bases from J, with 13 bases in between. CDR1 SNHLY and CDR2 FYNNEI come from the germline V gene. This CDR3 region has 13 residues. The CDR3 region is CASGRISNNEQFF. CDR3 nucleotide sequence: TGTGCCAGCGGGAGAATTAGCAACAATGAGCAGTTCTTC.

V usage is TRBV2 and J usage is TRBJ2-2; 10 bases are shared with TRBD2. There are 16 residues in the CDR3. CDR1 and CDR2 (germline): SNHLY, FYNNEI. J lost 4 bases, V lost 2 bases, and 4 bases had no gene match. CDR3 DNA sequence: TGTGCCAGCAGTGAACAGCGGGGGGGCTCCACCGGGGAGCTGTTTTTT. Its protein is CASSEQRGGSTGELFF.

The chain is built from TRBV5-1 and TRBJ2-2; 7 bases align to TRBD1. This CDR3 spans 15 amino acids. Germline CDR1 is SGHRS and CDR2 is YFSETQ. J gave up 2 bases and V 7 bases, and 8 bases lay outside the gene matches. CDR3 coding DNA: TGCGCCAGCCGGGGAAGGACAGGAAACACCGGGGAGCTGTTTTTT. Translating it yields CASRGRTGNTGELFF. The whole variable domain, remainder taken from reference TRBV5-1 and TRBJ2-2, is KAGVTQTPRYLIKTRGQQVTLSCSPISGHRSVSWYQQTPGQGLQFLFEYFSETQRNKGNFPGRFSGRQFSNSRSEMNVSTLELGDSALYLCASRGRTGNTGELFFGEGSRLTVL.